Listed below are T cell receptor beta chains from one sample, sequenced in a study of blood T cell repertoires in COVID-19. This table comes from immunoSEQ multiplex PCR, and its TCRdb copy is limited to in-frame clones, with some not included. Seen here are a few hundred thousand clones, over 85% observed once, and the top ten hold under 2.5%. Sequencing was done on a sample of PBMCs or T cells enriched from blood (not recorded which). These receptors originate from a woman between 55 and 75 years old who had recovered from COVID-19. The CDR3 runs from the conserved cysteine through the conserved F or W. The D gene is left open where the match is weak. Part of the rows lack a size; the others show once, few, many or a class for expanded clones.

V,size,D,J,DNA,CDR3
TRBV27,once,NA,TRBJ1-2,TGTGCCAGCCCCCCGACAGCTACTCCTAACTATGGCTACACCTTC,CASPPTATPNYGYTF
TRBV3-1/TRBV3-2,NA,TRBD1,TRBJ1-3,TGTGCCAGCAGCGCCGGGACAGGCGGGCTGTTTGGGGGAAACACCATATATTTT,CASSAGTGGLFGGNTIYF
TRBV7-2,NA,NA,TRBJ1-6,TGTGCCAGCAGCCTCAGGTTATGGTCACCCCTCCACTTT,CASSLRLWSPLHF
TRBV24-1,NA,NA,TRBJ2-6,TGTGCCACCAGTCAATCCGGGGCCAACGTCCTGACTTTC,CATSQSGANVLTF
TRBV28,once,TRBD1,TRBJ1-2,TGTGCCAGCAGTTTTCTAGGGACAGGCTATGGCTACACCTTC,CASSFLGTGYGYTF
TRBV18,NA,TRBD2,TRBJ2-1,TGTGCCAGCTCACCACTGGGACTAGCGGGAAGTTATGAGCAGTTCTTC,CASSPLGLAGSYEQFF
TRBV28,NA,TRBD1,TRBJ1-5,TGTGCCAGCCACACAGGGGGTTACAAGCCCCAGCATTTT,CASHTGGYKPQHF
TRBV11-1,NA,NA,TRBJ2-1,TGTGCCAGCAGTCCAACTGGGAGCTCCTACAATGAGCAGTTCTTC,CASSPTGSSYNEQFF
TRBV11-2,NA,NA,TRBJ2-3,TGTGCCAGCAGCTCTCCGGGGGGCCTAAACACAGATACGCAGTATTTT,CASSSPGGLNTDTQYF
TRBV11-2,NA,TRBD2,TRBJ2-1,TGTGCCAGCATATGGGCTAGCGGGGCCCCTGGTGGGCAGTTCTTC,CASIWASGAPGGQFF
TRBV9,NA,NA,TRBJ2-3,TGTGCCAGCAGCGTATGGTCACTGGATACGCAGTATTTT,CASSVWSLDTQYF
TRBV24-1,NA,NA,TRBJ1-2,TGTGCCACCAGTGAAGGACTGTACGGGGGCTACACCTTC,CATSEGLYGGYTF
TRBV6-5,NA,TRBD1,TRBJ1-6,TGTGCCAGCAGATCAGCAGGGACAGGGGATCTGGCCCTCCACTTT,CASRSAGTGDLALHF
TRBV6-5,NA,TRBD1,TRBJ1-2,TGTGCCAGCGGGGAGACAGGGGGCCACACCTTC,CASGETGGHTF
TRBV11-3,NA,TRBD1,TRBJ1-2,TGTGCCAGCAGCTTAGGCCCCCCGCCAGGGGGATTTGGATCTGGCTACACCTTC,CASSLGPPPGGFGSGYTF
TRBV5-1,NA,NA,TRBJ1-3,TGCGCCAGCAGCTCAGCAGCAGGGGCGGGAAACACCATATATTTT,CASSSAAGAGNTIYF
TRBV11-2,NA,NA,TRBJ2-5,TGTGCCAGCATTGGAGGGGGCGAGACCCAGTACTTC,CASIGGGETQYF
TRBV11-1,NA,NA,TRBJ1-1,TGTGCCAGCAGCCCCAATACAGGGAACACTGAAGCTTTCTTT,CASSPNTGNTEAFF
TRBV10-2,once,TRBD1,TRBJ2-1,TGCGCCAGCAGGGATTGGACAGGGGGCGGGGATGAGCAGTTCTTC,CASRDWTGGGDEQFF
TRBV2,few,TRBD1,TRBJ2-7,TGTGCCAGCAGTGAAGCCTTAGGACAGGGTGGGACCCACGAGCAGTACTTC,CASSEALGQGGTHEQYF
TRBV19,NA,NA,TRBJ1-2,TGTGCCAGTACCTCTAACGGGGGGAGCTTTGGCTACACCTTC,CASTSNGGSFGYTF
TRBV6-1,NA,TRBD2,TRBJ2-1,TGTGCCAGCAGTGATGGCGGGAGAGGTTACAATGAGCAGTTCTTC,CASSDGGRGYNEQFF
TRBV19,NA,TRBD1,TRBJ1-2,TGTGCCAGTAGTCCGCGACAGGGGGCGGGGGATGGCTACACCTTC,CASSPRQGAGDGYTF
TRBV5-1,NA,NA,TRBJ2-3,TGCGCCAGCAGCTCCGTACCAGGTGCAGATACGCAGTATTTT,CASSSVPGADTQYF
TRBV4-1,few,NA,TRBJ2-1,TGCGCCAGCAGCCAAGAGGGGGCCACGTACAATGAGCAGTTCTTC,CASSQEGATYNEQFF
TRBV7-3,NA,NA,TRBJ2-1,TGTGCCAGCAGCTTAAGCCAGGGTGACAATGAGCAGTTCTTC,CASSLSQGDNEQFF
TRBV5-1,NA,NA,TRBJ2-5,TGCGCCAGCAGCGGCACTAGAGGACAAGAGACCCAGTACTTC,CASSGTRGQETQYF
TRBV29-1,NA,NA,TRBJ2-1,TGCAGCGATGCCGCCGGGGACATGGATGAGTTCTTC,CSDAAGDMDEFF
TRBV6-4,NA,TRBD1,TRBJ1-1,TGTGCCAGCAGTGAGAGATGGAGGGGACAGGGAGAATTCTTT,CASSERWRGQGEFF
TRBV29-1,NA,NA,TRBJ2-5,TGCAGCGTTGAAGATATAGCCCTCCGGACCCAGTACTTC,CSVEDIALRTQYF
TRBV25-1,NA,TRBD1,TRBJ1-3,TGCGCAACCAGCCGAGGGGCGGGACAGCTCTCTGGAAACACCATATATTTT,CATSRGAGQLSGNTIYF